This T cell receptor beta chain is from a study of T cell responses to AZD1222 COVID-19 vaccine. Sequencing was performed with immunoSEQ multiplex PCR; in TCRdb, only in-frame clones are kept and a portion is missing. The sample records 90,000 to 120,000 clones, about nine tenths being singletons. Findings and caveats of the study: Researchers report vaccine-associated CD4 TCRs spanning spike, with dominance at 160-218 and 743-854.

This CDR3 has 14 amino acids. The V gene lost 5 bases and the J gene lost 0 bases, with 8 bases spanning the gap. Germline assignment: CDR1 MNHEY and CDR2 SVGAGI. As to this clone: Antigen: not known.

The receptor comes from an adult who received the AZD1222 COVID-19 vaccine. The chain recombines TRBV6-5 with TRBJ1-3; D is unclear. Sequenced material: peripheral blood, taken 28 days after the second AZD1222 dose. CDR3 DNA: TGTGCCAGCAGTCCCCGGACCTCTGGAAACACCATATATTTT. Translated: CASSPRTSGNTIYF.